A single sample gave rise to the 15 T cell receptor beta chains below, sequenced in a study of blood T cell repertoires in COVID-19. Libraries were prepared by immunoSEQ multiplex PCR; TCRdb keeps only in-frame clonotypes and omits some of them. The sample consists of more than 250,000 clones, around 86% of them appearing once. Material for sequencing was peripheral blood. The receptors derive from a man between 18 and 35 years old with active or convalescent COVID-19.

The chain carries TRBV28 and TRBJ2-1; TRBD2 matches at 9 bases. This CDR3 comprises 15 residues. Germline V lookup: CDR1 MDHEN, CDR2 SYDVKM. Trimming removed 2 bases from V and 8 bases from J; junction bases left unmatched: 7. In DNA, the CDR3 is TGTGCCAGCAGTTTAGGAGCGGGGGGAGGGTATGAGCAGTTCTTC. Its protein is CASSLGAGGGYEQFF.

V and J are TRBV6-2 or TRBV6-3 and TRBJ1-1; TRBD1 matches 10 bases. The J segment lost 4 bases and the V segment lost 8 bases, leaving 4 bases of the junction unmatched. Germline values: CDR1 MNHEY, CDR2 SVGEGT. The CDR3 extends over 13 amino acids. In DNA, the CDR3 is TGTGCCAGCGGCCGGGACAGGGGCACTGAAGCTTTCTTT. Residues: CASGRDRGTEAFF.

This chain's CDR3 is CASSIDPRAFFEQFF. The CDR3 nucleotides are TGTGCCAGTAGTATAGACCCAAGAGCGTTTTTTGAGCAGTTCTTC. This chain uses TRBV19 with TRBJ2-1; D gene unclear. CDR1 and CDR2 (germline): LNHDA, SQIVND (reference sequence). Trimming took off 0 bases at V and 9 bases at J, with 15 bases between the two ends. The CDR3 spans 15 residues.

The chain has TRBV7-7 and TRBJ2-5; 8 positions match TRBD1. Per germline, CDR1 SSHAT and CDR2 FNYEAQ (reference sequence). The V segment lost 8 bases and the J segment 2 bases; nucleotides outside the gene matches: 7. The CDR3 spans 14 residues. The CDR3 sequence is CASLDRGTQETQYF. In DNA, the CDR3 is TGTGCCAGCCTAGACAGGGGCACTCAAGAGACCCAGTACTTC.

The CDR3 bases are TGTGCCAGTGGCCATACAGCTGAAGCTTTCTTT. Its protein product is CASGHTAEAFF. The chain links TRBV19 to TRBJ1-1, with D unresolved. The CDR3 sequence is 11 residues long. Germline V gene lookup returns CDR1 LNHDA and CDR2 SQIVND (reference sequence). Deletions cut 8 bases from V and 6 bases from J, with 10 bases between. Full variable domain (outside the CDR3, taken from reference TRBV19 and TRBJ1-1): DGGITQSPKYLFRKEGQNVTLSCEQNLNHDAMYWYRQDPGQGLRLIYYSQIVNDFQKGDIAEGYSVSREKKESFPLTVTSAQKNPTAFYLCASGHTAEAFFGQGTRLTVV.

The chain combines TRBV2 with TRBJ1-4, with TRBD1 matching 9 bases. The CDR3 is 18 amino acids. With 5 bases clipped from V and 0 bases from J, the junction kept 10 bases outside the gene matches. Germline CDR1 and CDR2: SNHLY and FYNNEI. The CDR3 coding sequence is TGTGCCAGCAGTCCCACAGGGGGCGGTTTCGCAACTAATGAAAAACTGTTTTTT. Translated: CASSPTGGGFATNEKLFF.

The CDR3 spells CSVENPSGGYNEQFF. The DNA for the CDR3 is TGCAGCGTTGAAAACCCTAGCGGGGGGTACAATGAGCAGTTCTTC. The rearrangement uses TRBV29-1 and TRBJ2-1; 11 bases are shared with TRBD2. This CDR3 region has 15 residues. V lost 2 bases, J lost 4 bases, and 4 bases stayed unmatched. Germline V CDR1 and CDR2: SQVTM, ANQGSEA.

The chain joins TRBV2 to TRBJ1-3, with TRBD1 matching over 7 bases. The V segment lost 6 bases and the J segment 4 bases; nucleotides outside the gene matches: 3. The CDR3 totals 13 residues. Germline CDR1 SNHLY, CDR2 FYNNEI. CDR3 amino acids: CASRNRGGNTIYF. In DNA, the CDR3 is TGTGCCAGCAGAAACAGGGGAGGAAACACCATATATTTT.

This rearrangement joins TRBV11-3 to TRBJ2-3; D is possibly TRBD2 (5 bases). Deletions cut 3 bases from V and 0 bases from J, with 16 bases between. Germline CDR1 SGHNT, CDR2 YENEEA. This CDR3 has 17 amino acids. In DNA form, the CDR3 reads TGTGCCAGCAGCTTTGGACTTATGCCGGACAGCACAGATACGCAGTATTTT. Its translation: CASSFGLMPDSTDTQYF.

The J gene is TRBJ2-1, the V gene TRBV24-1, with 7 bases lining up with TRBD2. The ends lost 6 bases at V and 10 bases at J; junction bases unmatched: 2. The germline gives CDR1 KGHDR, CDR2 SFDVKD. This CDR3 comprises 11 residues. CDR3 nucleotide sequence: TGTGCCACCAGTCTCGGGGGGGAGCAGTTCTTC. Encoded protein: CATSLGGEQFF.

J is TRBJ1-6 and V is TRBV7-3, with D unclear. The CDR3 runs to 16 residues. Germline assignment: CDR1 SGHTA and CDR2 FQGTGA. V was pared by 2 bases and J by 0 bases, with 8 bases between. CDR3 amino acids: CASSLEKSSYNSPLHF. The CDR3 DNA is TGTGCCAGCAGCTTAGAGAAGAGCTCCTATAATTCACCCCTCCACTTT.

The chain uses TRBV3-1 (or the pseudogene TRBV3-2) and TRBJ1-6; tentatively, D is TRBD1 (5 bases). Germline V gene data show CDR1 as LGHDT and CDR2 as YNNKEL (reference sequence). This CDR3 has 14 residues. V lost 1 base to trimming and J lost 8 bases, with 9 bases between them. CDR3 nucleotides: TGTGCCAGCAGCCAAGGGGGCCTCGATTCACCCCTCCACTTT. This gives the protein CASSQGGLDSPLHF.

This clone has just one count. The gene calls are TRBV9 and TRBJ2-1, with TRBD2 identical over 9 bases. With V trimmed by 6 bases and J by 7 bases, 11 bases remained unmatched. There are 15 residues in the CDR3. Germline CDR1 and CDR2: SGDLS and YYNGEE. CDR3 residues: CASTRAGGLGNEQFF. CDR3 nucleotides: TGTGCCAGCACACGGGCGGGAGGGCTCGGTAATGAGCAGTTCTTC.

The chain links TRBV5-4 to TRBJ2-7, with unresolved D. Germline CDR1 SGHNT, CDR2 YYREEE (reference sequence). CDR3 length: 12 amino acids. Trimming pared 0 bases from V and 6 bases from J, leaving 7 bases between. As DNA, the CDR3 is TGTGCCAGCAGCTTGGCACCTACCGAGCAGTACTTC. Protein: CASSLAPTEQYF.

The chain joins TRBV5-8 to TRBJ2-5; the D gene is possibly TRBD2 (6 bases). Between the trimmed V and J ends, which lost 4 bases and 5 bases, there was a span of 21 bases. CDR3 size: 16 residues. Germline V gene sequence: CDR1 SGHTS, CDR2 YDEGEE. The CDR3 DNA follows: TGTGCCAGCAGCCCCTTACTAGCTAGCGTAAGGGAGACCCAGTACTTC. Its translation: CASSPLLASVRETQYF.